This T cell receptor beta chain emerged from a study of cytotoxic CD8 clonotypes in ibrutinib-treated CLL. In regard to this clone: Its antigen is unidentified.

Study-wide findings and caveats: There were few public clonotypes, and on treatment they contracted or stayed stable. Clonality was elevated at ibrutinib response and had returned toward baseline at progression.

Trimming took 5 bases from V and 0 from J, leaving 14 bases between them. Germline lookup yields CDR1 SGHKS and CDR2 YYEKEE (reference sequence). CDR3 length equals 15 residues. TCRdb's copy holds only in-frame clones and misses some; the assay was immunoSEQ multiplex PCR. Of about 50,000 clones in the sample, around 78% were seen once. The sequences come from PBMCs, collected after 24 months of ibrutinib treatment. The clonotype comes from a human donor with chronic lymphocytic leukemia. The chain employs TRBV5-5 and TRBJ1-2, with D uncertain. In DNA form, the CDR3 reads TGTGCCAGCAGTGCTATAGGTCCTTCTAACTATGGCTACACCTTC. Its protein product is CASSAIGPSNYGYTF.